The T cell receptor (beta chain) described here comes from a study of blood T cell repertoires in COVID-19. Study in general: Acute and convalescent COVID-19 samples came from the United States, Italy and Spain.

This CDR3 contains 11 residues. V shed 3 bases and J shed 3 bases, with 3 bases lying between them. Sequenced by immunoSEQ multiplex PCR; TCRdb stores in-frame clones only, minus some. The data hold 400,000 to 550,000 clones, with nearly 90% observed a single time. A remark on this clone: Other nucleotide sequences from this sample produce the same CDR3.

This receptor was taken from a woman aged 18-30 years with acute COVID-19. Input material: PBMCs or T cells enriched from blood (not recorded which). The V gene is TRBV12-3 or TRBV12-4, the J gene TRBJ2-7, with D unresolved. The CDR3 bases are TGTGCCAGCAGTTTTAACTACGAGCAGTACTTC. Translated, it gives CASSFNYEQYF.